The source of this T cell receptor (beta chain) is a study of blood T cell repertoires in COVID-19. Per germline, CDR1 MNHEY and CDR2 SVGEGT. The CDR3 runs 14 residues. V lost 1 base to trimming and J lost 2 bases, with 5 bases between them. Sequenced by immunoSEQ multiplex PCR; TCRdb stores in-frame clones only, minus some. The table has around 99,000 clones, around 92% seen once; the top ten hold more than 4.5%. Material: peripheral blood. The chain couples TRBV6-2 or TRBV6-3 to TRBJ2-2; no clear D gene. This clonotype originated in a man aged 40-49 years with active or convalescent COVID-19. The CDR3: CASSYWQNTGELFF. In nucleotides, the CDR3 is TGTGCCAGCAGTTACTGGCAAAACACCGGGGAGCTGTTTTTT.